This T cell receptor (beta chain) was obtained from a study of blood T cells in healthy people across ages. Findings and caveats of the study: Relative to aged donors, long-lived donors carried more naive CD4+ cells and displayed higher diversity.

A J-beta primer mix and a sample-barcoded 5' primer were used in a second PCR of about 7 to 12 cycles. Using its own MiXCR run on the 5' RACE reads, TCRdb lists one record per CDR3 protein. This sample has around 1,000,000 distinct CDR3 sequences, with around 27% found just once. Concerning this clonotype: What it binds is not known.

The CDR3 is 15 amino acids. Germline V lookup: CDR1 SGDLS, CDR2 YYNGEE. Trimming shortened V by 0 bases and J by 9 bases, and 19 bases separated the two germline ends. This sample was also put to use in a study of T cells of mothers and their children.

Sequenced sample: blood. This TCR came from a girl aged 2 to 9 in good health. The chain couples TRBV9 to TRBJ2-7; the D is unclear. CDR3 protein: CASSVGSSGVKGQYF. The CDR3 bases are TGTGCCAGCAGCGTAGGTAGCAGTGGGGTGAAAGGGCAGTACTTC. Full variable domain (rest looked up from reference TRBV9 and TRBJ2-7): DSGVTQTPKHLITATGQRVTLRCSPRSGDLSVYWYQQSLDQGLQFLIQYYNGEERAKGNILERFSAQQFPDLHSELNLSSLELGDSALYFCASSVGSSGVKGQYFGPGTRLTVT.